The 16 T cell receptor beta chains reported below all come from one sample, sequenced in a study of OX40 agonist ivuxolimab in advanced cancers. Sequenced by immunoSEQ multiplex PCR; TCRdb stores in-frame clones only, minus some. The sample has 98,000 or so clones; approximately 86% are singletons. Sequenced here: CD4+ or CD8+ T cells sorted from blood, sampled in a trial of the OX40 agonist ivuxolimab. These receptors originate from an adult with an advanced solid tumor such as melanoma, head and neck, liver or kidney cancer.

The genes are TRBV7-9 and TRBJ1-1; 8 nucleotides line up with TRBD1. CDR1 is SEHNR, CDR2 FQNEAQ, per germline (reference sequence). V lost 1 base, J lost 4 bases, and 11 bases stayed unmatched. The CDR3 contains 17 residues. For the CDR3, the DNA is TGTGCCAGCAGCTTAGTTCAGGGGGCCGGTTCAGGCACTGAAGCTTTCTTT. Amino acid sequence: CASSLVQGAGSGTEAFF.

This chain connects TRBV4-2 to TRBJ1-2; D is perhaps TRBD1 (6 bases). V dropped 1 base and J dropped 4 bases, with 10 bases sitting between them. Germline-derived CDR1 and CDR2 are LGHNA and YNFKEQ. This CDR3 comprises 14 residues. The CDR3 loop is CASSQGEGGYGYTF. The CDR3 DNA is TGTGCCAGCAGCCAAGGTGAGGGGGGCTATGGCTACACCTTC.

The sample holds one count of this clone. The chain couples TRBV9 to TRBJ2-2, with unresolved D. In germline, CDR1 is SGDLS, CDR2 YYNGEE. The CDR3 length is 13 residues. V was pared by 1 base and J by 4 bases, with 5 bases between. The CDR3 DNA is TGTGCCAGCAGCGTATGGTCCACCGGGGAGCTGTTTTTT. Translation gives CASSVWSTGELFF.

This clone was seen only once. CDR3 in DNA: TGTGCCAGCAGACCTACCGGCGGAGCGGAGTATTTT. Protein product: CASRPTGGAEYF. This sequence joins TRBV6-5 and TRBJ2-3; weak D call: TRBD2 (5 bases). CDR1 MNHEY and CDR2 SVGAGI come from the germline V gene. V was cut by 6 bases and J by 13 bases, with 17 bases left in between. The CDR3 spans 12 residues.

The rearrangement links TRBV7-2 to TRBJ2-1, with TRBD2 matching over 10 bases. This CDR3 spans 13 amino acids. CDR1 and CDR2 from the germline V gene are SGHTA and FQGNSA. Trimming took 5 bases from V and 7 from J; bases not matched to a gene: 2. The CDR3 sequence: CASSRTSGNEQFF. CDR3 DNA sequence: TGTGCCAGCAGCCGGACTAGCGGAAATGAGCAGTTCTTC.

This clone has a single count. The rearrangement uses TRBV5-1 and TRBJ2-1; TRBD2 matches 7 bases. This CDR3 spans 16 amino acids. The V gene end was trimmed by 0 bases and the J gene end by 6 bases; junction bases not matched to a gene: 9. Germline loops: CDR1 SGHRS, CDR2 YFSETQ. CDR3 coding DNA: TGCGCCAGCAGCTTGGGGACTAGTTCAAGGATCAATGAGCAGTTCTTC. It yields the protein CASSLGTSSRINEQFF. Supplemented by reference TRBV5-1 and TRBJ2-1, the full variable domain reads KAGVTQTPRYLIKTRGQQVTLSCSPISGHRSVSWYQQTPGQGLQFLFEYFSETQRNKGNFPGRFSGRQFSNSRSEMNVSTLELGDSALYLCASSLGTSSRINEQFFGPGTRLTVL.

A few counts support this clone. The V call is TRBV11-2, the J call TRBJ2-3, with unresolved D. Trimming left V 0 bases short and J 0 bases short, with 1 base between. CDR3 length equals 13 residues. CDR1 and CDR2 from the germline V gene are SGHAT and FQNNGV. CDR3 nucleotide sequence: TGTGCCAGCAGCTTAGACAGCACAGATACGCAGTATTTT. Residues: CASSLDSTDTQYF.

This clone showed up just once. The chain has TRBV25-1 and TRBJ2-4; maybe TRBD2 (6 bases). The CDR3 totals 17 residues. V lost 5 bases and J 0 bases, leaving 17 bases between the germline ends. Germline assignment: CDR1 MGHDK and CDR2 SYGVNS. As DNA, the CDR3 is TGTGCCAGCAGTCCTAGCGAGGAGAGGGGAGCCAAAAACATTCAGTACTTC. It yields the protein CASSPSEERGAKNIQYF. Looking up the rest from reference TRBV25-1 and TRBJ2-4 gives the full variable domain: EADIYQTPRYLVIGTGKKITLECSQTMGHDKMYWYQQDPGMELHLIHYSYGVNSTEKGDLSSESTVSRIRTEHFPLTLESARPSHTSQYLCASSPSEERGAKNIQYFGAGTRLSVL.

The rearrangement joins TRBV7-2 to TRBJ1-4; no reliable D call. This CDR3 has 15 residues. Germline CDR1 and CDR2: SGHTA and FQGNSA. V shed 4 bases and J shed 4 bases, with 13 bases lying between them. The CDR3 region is CASSSLTDNNEKLFF. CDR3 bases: TGTGCCAGCAGCTCCCTTACCGATAATAATGAAAAACTGTTTTTT.

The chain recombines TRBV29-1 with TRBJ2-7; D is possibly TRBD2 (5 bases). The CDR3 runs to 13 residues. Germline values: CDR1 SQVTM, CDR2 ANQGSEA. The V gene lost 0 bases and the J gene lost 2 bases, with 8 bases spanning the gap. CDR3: CSVEDQTTYEQYF. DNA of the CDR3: TGCAGCGTTGAAGACCAGACTACCTACGAGCAGTACTTC.

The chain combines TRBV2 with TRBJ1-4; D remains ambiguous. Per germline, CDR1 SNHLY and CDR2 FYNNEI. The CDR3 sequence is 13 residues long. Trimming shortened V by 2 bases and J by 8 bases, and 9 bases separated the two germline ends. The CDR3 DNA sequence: TGTGCCAGCAGTGAAACTCCCGGCGAAAAACTGTTTTTT. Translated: CASSETPGEKLFF.

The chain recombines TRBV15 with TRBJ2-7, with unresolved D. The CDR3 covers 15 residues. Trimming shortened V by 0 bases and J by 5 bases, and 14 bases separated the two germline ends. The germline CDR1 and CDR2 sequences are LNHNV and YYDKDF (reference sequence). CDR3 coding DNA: TGTGCCACCAGCAGAGATCGGACCCCACCAAACGAGCAGTACTTC. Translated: CATSRDRTPPNEQYF.

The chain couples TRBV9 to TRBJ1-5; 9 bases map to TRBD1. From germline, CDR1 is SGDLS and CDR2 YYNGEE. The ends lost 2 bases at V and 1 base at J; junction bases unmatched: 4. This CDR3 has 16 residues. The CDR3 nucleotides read TGTGCCAGCAGCGTGGGACAGGGAGGGAGCAATCAGCCCCAGCATTTT. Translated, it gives CASSVGQGGSNQPQHF. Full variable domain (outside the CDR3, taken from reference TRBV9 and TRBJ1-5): DSGVTQTPKHLITATGQRVTLRCSPRSGDLSVYWYQQSLDQGLQFLIQYYNGEERAKGNILERFSAQQFPDLHSELNLSSLELGDSALYFCASSVGQGGSNQPQHFGDGTRLSIL.

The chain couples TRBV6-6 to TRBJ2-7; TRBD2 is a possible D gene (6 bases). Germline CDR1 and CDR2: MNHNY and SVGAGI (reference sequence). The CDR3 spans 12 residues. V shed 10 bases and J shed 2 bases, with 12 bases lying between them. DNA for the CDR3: TGTGCCACCCGGACTACGACCTACGAGCAGTACTTC. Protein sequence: CATRTTTYEQYF.

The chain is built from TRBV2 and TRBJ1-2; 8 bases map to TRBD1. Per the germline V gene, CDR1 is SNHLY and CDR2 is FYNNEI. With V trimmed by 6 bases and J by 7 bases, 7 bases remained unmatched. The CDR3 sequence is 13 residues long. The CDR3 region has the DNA TGTGCCAGCAGCCCGACAGGGGCGTCTGGCTACACCTTC. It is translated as CASSPTGASGYTF.

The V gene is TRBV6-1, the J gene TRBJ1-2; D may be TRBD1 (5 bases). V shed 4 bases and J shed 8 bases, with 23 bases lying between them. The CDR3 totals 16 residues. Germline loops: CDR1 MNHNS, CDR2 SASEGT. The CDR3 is CASSAQGEGAPRGYTF. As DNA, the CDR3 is TGTGCCAGCAGTGCCCAGGGTGAAGGGGCCCCAAGAGGCTACACCTTC.